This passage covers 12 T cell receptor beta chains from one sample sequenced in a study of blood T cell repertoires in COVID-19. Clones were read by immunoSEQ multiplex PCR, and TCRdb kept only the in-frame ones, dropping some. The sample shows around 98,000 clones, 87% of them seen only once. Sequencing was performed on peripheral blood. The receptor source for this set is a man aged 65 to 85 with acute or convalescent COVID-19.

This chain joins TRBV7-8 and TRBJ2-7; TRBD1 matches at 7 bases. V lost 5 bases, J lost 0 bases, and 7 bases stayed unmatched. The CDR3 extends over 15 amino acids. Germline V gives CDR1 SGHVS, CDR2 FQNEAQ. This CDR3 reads CASSTDRASSYEQYV. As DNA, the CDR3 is TGTGCCAGCAGCACAGACAGGGCGAGCTCCTACGAGCAGTACGTC.

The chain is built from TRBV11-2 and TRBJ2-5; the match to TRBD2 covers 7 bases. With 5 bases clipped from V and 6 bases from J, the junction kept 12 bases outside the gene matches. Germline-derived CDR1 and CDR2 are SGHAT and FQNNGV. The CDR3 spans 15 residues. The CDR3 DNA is TGTGCCAGCAGCCCGCTTGCGGGGGAGGGAAAGACCCAGTACTTC. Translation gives CASSPLAGEGKTQYF.

This CDR3 is CASSLGAGQGDYGYTF. Written as DNA, the CDR3 is TGTGCCAGCAGCTTGGGGGCGGGACAGGGGGACTATGGCTACACCTTC. The chain carries TRBV5-4 and TRBJ1-2; TRBD1 agrees at 11 bases. From germline, CDR1 is SGHNT and CDR2 YYREEE (reference sequence). The trim removed 0 bases at V and 3 bases at J, leaving 4 bases unmatched. There are 16 residues in the CDR3.

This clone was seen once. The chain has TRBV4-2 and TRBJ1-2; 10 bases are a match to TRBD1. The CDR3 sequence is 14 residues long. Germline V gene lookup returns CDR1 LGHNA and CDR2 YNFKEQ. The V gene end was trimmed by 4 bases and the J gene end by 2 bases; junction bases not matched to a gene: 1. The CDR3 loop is CASSRTGGNYGYTF. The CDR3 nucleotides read TGTGCCAGCAGCCGGACAGGGGGGAACTATGGCTACACCTTC.

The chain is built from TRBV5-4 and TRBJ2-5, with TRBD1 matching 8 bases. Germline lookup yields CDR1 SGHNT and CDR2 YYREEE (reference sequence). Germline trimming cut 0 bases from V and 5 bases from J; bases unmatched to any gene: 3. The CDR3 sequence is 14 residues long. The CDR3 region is CASSLETGAETQYF. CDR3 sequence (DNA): TGTGCCAGCAGCTTGGAGACAGGGGCGGAGACCCAGTACTTC.

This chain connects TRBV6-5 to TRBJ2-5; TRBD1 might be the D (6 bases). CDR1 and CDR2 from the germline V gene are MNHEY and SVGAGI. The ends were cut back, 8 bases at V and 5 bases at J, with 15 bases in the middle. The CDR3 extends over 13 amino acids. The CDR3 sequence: CASEGGGRETQYF. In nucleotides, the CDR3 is TGTGCCAGCGAGGGTGGGGGCAGGGAGACCCAGTACTTC.

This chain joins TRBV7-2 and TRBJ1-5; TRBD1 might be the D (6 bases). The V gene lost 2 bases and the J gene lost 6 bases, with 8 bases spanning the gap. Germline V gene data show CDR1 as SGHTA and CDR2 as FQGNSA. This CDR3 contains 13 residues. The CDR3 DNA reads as TGTGCCAGCAGCTTATCCAGGGGTCAGCCCCAGCATTTT. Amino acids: CASSLSRGQPQHF. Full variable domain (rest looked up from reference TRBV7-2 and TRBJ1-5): GAGVSQSPSNKVTEKGKDVELRCDPISGHTALYWYRQSLGQGLEFLIYFQGNSAPDKSGLPSDRFSAERTGGSVSTLTIQRTQQEDSAVYLCASSLSRGQPQHFGDGTRLSIL.

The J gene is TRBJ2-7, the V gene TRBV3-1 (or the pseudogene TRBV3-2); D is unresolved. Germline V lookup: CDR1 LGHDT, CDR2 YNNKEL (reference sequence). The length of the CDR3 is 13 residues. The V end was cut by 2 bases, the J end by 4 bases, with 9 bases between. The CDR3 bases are TGTGCCAGCAGCCAAAATGACGGGTACGAGCAGTACTTC. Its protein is CASSQNDGYEQYF.

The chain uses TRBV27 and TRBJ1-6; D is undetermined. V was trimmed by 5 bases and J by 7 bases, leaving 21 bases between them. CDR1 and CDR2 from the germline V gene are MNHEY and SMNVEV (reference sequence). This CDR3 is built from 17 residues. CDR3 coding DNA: TGTGCCAGCAGTCGTTCCTCCGGCAGGCCCAAGAATTCACCCCTCCACTTT. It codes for CASSRSSGRPKNSPLHF.

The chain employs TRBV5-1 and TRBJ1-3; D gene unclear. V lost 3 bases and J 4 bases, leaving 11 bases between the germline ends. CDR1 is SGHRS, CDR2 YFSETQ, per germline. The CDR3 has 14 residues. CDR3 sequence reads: CASSSGGTGNTIYF. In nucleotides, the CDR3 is TGCGCCAGCAGCTCGGGAGGAACAGGAAACACCATATATTTT.

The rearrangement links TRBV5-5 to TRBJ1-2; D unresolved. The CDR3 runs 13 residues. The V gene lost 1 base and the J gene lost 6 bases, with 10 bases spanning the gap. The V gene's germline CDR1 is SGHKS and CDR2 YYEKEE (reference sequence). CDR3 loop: CASSLRDGDGYTF. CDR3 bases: TGTGCCAGCAGCTTGAGAGACGGGGATGGCTACACCTTC.

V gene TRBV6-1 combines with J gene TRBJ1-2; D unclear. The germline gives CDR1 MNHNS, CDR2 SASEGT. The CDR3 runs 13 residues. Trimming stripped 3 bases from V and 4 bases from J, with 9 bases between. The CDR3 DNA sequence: TGTGCCAGCAGTGAGGAGGTGACCTATGGCTACACCTTC. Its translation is CASSEEVTYGYTF.